This entry lists 16 T cell receptor beta chains sequenced from one sample in a study of response to subunit inactivated influenza vaccine. One entry per CDR3 protein, called by TCRdb with MiXCR from the RT-PCR reads. The sample consists of around 500,000 distinct CDR3 sequences, 10% to 11% of them appearing once. The sample consisted of PBMCs from blood, taken 45 days after vaccination. All receptors derive from a middle-aged man who received an inactivated influenza vaccine.

The chain couples TRBV4-1 to TRBJ2-2; no clear D. Germline V gene lookup returns CDR1 MGHRA and CDR2 YSYEKL. The CDR3 sequence is 15 residues long. V lost 1 base and J lost 1, with 7 bases in between. The CDR3, as DNA: TGCGCCAGCAGCCAAGGCAGGCTGAACACCGGGGAGCTGTTTTTT. Amino acids: CASSQGRLNTGELFF.

V gene TRBV7-6 combines with J gene TRBJ2-5; no reliable D call. Germline loops: CDR1 SGHVS, CDR2 FNYEAQ. The germline V and J ends were trimmed by 1 base and 5 bases, with 8 bases remaining between them. The CDR3 consists of 13 residues. CDR3 protein: CASSLVSRETQYF. The CDR3 DNA reads TGTGCCAGCAGCTTAGTTAGTAGGGAGACCCAGTACTTC.

The sample holds many counts of this clonotype. The V gene is TRBV27, the J gene TRBJ2-5, with D perhaps matching TRBD1 (6 bases). Germline V gene data show CDR1 as MNHEY and CDR2 as SMNVEV (reference sequence). The length of the CDR3 is 15 residues. V gave up 4 bases and J gave up 7 bases, with 19 bases separating them. CDR3 sequence reads: CASSSRAGVYVTQYF. The CDR3 DNA is TGTGCCAGCAGTTCCAGGGCAGGGGTCTATGTGACCCAGTACTTC.

The V and J genes are TRBV20-1 and TRBJ2-7, with 11 bases identical to TRBD2. Germline assignment: CDR1 DFQATT and CDR2 SNEGSKA (reference sequence). Trimming at V came to 1 base and at J to 2 bases, leaving 1 base not matched to a gene. The CDR3 spans 14 residues. The CDR3 bases are TGCAGTGCTAGAGTGGGACTAGCGGCCTACGAGCAGTACTTC. Protein sequence: CSARVGLAAYEQYF.

This clonotype was picked up many times. The rearrangement links TRBV6-5 to TRBJ2-1; D ambiguous. Looked up from germline, CDR1 is MNHEY and CDR2 is SVGAGI. The CDR3 is made up of 14 amino acids. V lost 3 bases, J lost 0 bases, and 6 bases lay in between. The CDR3 sequence: CASSYYSSYNEQFF. CDR3 in DNA: TGTGCCAGCAGTTATTATAGCTCCTACAATGAGCAGTTCTTC.

This clonotype was detected only a few times. The chain recombines TRBV5-1 with TRBJ2-7, with 9 bases identical to TRBD1. The CDR3 has 13 residues. V gave up 6 bases and J gave up 6 bases; unmatched junction bases: 7. Germline lookup yields CDR1 SGHRS and CDR2 YFSETQ. CDR3 DNA sequence: TGCGCCAGCACAGGACAGGGGTTTAGCGAGCAGTACTTC. This sequence encodes CASTGQGFSEQYF.

The genes are TRBV20-1 and TRBJ1-4; unclear D gene. The CDR3 has 14 amino acids. Germline CDR1 DFQATT, CDR2 SNEGSKA (reference sequence). Deletions cut 3 bases from V and 0 bases from J, with 8 bases between. The CDR3 bases are TGCAGTGCTAGTAGTGCCCCAACTAATGAAAAACTGTTTTTT. Translation: CSASSAPTNEKLFF.

In this sample, this clonotype turned up many times. The V call is TRBV7-9, the J call TRBJ1-5; no reliable D call. This CDR3 is built from 11 residues. The germline V gene encodes CDR1 SEHNR and CDR2 FQNEAQ (reference sequence). Trimming pared 1 base from V and 9 bases from J, leaving 4 bases between. The CDR3 bases are TGTGCCAGCAGCTTAGGTGGGCCCCAGCATTTT. This sequence encodes CASSLGGPQHF. The full variable domain, in which reference TRBV7-9 and TRBJ1-5 provide the parts outside the CDR3, is DTGVSQNPRHKITKRGQNVTFRCDPISEHNRLYWYRQTLGQGPEFLTYFQNEAQLEKSRLLSDRFSAERPKGSFSTLEIQRTEQGDSAMYLCASSLGGPQHFGDGTRLSIL.

This clonotype has ten or more counts. The J gene is TRBJ2-1, the V gene TRBV4-3; 8 bases fit TRBD2. Germline-derived CDR1 and CDR2 are LGHNA and YSLEER. Trimming at V came to 0 bases and at J to 12 bases, leaving 10 bases not matched to a gene. The CDR3 consists of 15 residues. CDR3: CASSQERGTRTRQFF. DNA for the CDR3: TGCGCCAGCAGCCAAGAACGCGGGACTAGAACTCGGCAGTTCTTC.

This clonotype was seen a handful of times. The chain combines TRBV20-1 with TRBJ2-5, with 7 bases that match TRBD1. Germline V gene data show CDR1 as DFQATT and CDR2 as SNEGSKA (reference sequence). This CDR3 has 15 amino acids. J gave up 2 bases and V 4 bases, and 10 bases lay outside the gene matches. This CDR3 reads CSATSGTVGQETQYF. DNA for the CDR3: TGCAGTGCTACGTCCGGGACAGTGGGGCAAGAGACCCAGTACTTC.

CDR3 residues: CASSVLVGGGAVEQFF. Here the CDR3 DNA reads TGTGCCAGCAGCGTATTGGTCGGTGGGGGGGCCGTTGAGCAGTTCTTC. V and J are TRBV9 and TRBJ2-1; maybe TRBD2 (7 bases). Trimming cost V 1 base and J 9 bases, with 20 bases left between them. Per germline, CDR1 SGDLS and CDR2 YYNGEE. The CDR3 has 16 amino acids.

This clonotype was seen more than once but under ten times. V gene TRBV12-3 or TRBV12-4 combines with J gene TRBJ2-5; TRBD2 matches at 9 bases. Trimming cost V 5 bases and J 5 bases; bases outside gene matches: 6. CDR3 length: 14 amino acids. The CDR3 DNA reads TGTGCCAGCAGTGCTAGCGGGATAAGGGAGACCCAGTACTTC. Amino acids: CASSASGIRETQYF.

The chain uses TRBV27 and TRBJ1-1; 7 nucleotides agree with TRBD1. Losses at the gene ends were 6 bases for V and 2 bases for J; bases not matched to a gene: 9. The CDR3 length is 15 residues. CDR1 is MNHEY and CDR2 is SMNVEV in the germline V gene (reference sequence). This chain's CDR3 is CASSPTGALNTEAFF. In DNA, the CDR3 is TGTGCCAGCAGCCCAACAGGGGCGCTAAACACTGAAGCTTTCTTT.

This clonotype was seen once. The chain joins TRBV24-1 to TRBJ2-7; D could derive from TRBD1 or TRBD2 (5 bases each). Germline V lookup: CDR1 KGHDR, CDR2 SFDVKD. V lost 2 bases and J lost 4, with 14 bases in between. The CDR3 consists of 15 residues. The CDR3: CATSDSWGTSYEQYF. The CDR3 nucleotides read TGTGCCACCAGTGATTCGTGGGGGACGTCGTACGAGCAGTACTTC.

The chain joins TRBV6-4 to TRBJ1-1; D unresolved. The germline V and J ends were trimmed by 6 bases and 5 bases, with 16 bases remaining between them. The CDR3 is 14 amino acids. The germline V gene has CDR1 MRHNA and CDR2 SNTAGT. The CDR3 here is CASSPGGLSTEAFF. The CDR3 bases are TGTGCCAGCAGCCCGGGAGGGTTAAGTACTGAAGCTTTCTTT.

This clonotype was counted at least ten times. The chain carries TRBV6-1 and TRBJ2-2; 7 positions match TRBD2. In germline, CDR1 is MNHNS, CDR2 SASEGT. V gave up 7 bases and J gave up 3 bases; unmatched junction bases: 5. The CDR3 extends over 14 amino acids. The CDR3, as DNA: TGTGCCAGCATGGCGGGGGTGTACACCGGGGAGCTGTTTTTT. This sequence encodes CASMAGVYTGELFF.